This entry lists 32 T cell receptor beta chains sequenced from one sample in a study of T cell responses to AZD1222 COVID-19 vaccine. Sequencing was performed with immunoSEQ multiplex PCR; in TCRdb, only in-frame clones are kept and a portion is missing. The sample holds roughly 130,000 clones; 88% are singletons and the top ten take 7.6%. The material was peripheral blood, obtained on day 0 of AZD1222 vaccination. The source of these receptors is an adult in good health.

The chain uses TRBV6-5 and TRBJ2-1; 9 positions agree with TRBD1. After removal of 5 bases from V and 8 bases from J, the junction contained 10 bases not matched to a gene. The CDR3 loop spans 15 amino acids. In germline, CDR1 is MNHEY, CDR2 SVGAGI. The CDR3: CASSRHQNRGHEQFF. Written as DNA, the CDR3 is TGTGCCAGCAGTAGACACCAAAACAGGGGGCATGAGCAGTTCTTC.

This chain connects TRBV25-1 to TRBJ1-1, with no clear D. The CDR3 is 13 amino acids. Germline V lookup: CDR1 MGHDK, CDR2 SYGVNS. Trimming left V 6 bases short and J 0 bases short, with 8 bases between. The CDR3 DNA sequence: TGTGCCAGCAGCACTACCATGAACACTGAAGCTTTCTTT. Translating it yields CASSTTMNTEAFF.

V usage is TRBV7-6 and J usage is TRBJ2-1; possibly TRBD2 for D (6 bases). The V end lost 0 bases, the J end lost 7 bases, and 10 bases lay between the germline ends. Germline V lookup: CDR1 SGHVS, CDR2 FNYEAQ. The CDR3 runs 14 residues. Written as DNA, the CDR3 is TGTGCCAGCAGCTTAGCGGGCGGGATTAATGAGCAGTTCTTC. Translated: CASSLAGGINEQFF.

The chain is built from TRBV5-1 and TRBJ2-3, with D possibly matching TRBD2 (5 bases). Germline loops: CDR1 SGHRS, CDR2 YFSETQ. The CDR3 length is 12 residues. The V end was cut by 7 bases, the J end by 0 bases, with 6 bases between. CDR3 amino acids: CASGRSTDTQYF. CDR3 sequence (DNA): TGCGCCAGCGGGAGAAGCACAGATACGCAGTATTTT.

This clone appeared a single time. The genes are TRBV6-6 and TRBJ2-7, with 10 bases lining up with TRBD1. The J segment lost 7 bases and the V segment lost 5 bases, leaving 11 bases of the junction unmatched. This CDR3 has 15 amino acids. Germline V gene sequence: CDR1 MNHNY, CDR2 SVGAGI (reference sequence). The CDR3 protein is CASSTRDRGTREQYF. CDR3 nucleotide sequence: TGTGCCAGCAGTACCCGGGACAGGGGAACGCGGGAGCAGTACTTC.

The chain has TRBV21-1 and TRBJ1-2. TRBV21-1 is marked as a pseudogene. This CDR3 contains 15 residues. CDR3 in DNA: TGTGCCAGCAGCAAAGGAGGAAAAAATAACTATGGCTACACCTTC. This gives the protein CASSKGGKNNYGYTF.

This clone was seen more than once but under ten times. The gene calls are TRBV7-2 and TRBJ2-7; 13 nucleotides agree with TRBD2. The CDR3 runs 14 residues. The germline V gene encodes CDR1 SGHTA and CDR2 FQGNSA. V lost 4 bases to trimming and J lost 9 bases; unmatched junction nucleotides: 6. Written as DNA, the CDR3 is TGTGCCAGCAGCTCCGGGACTAGCGGGACGGCGCAGTACTTC. Protein sequence: CASSSGTSGTAQYF. Full variable domain (outside the CDR3, taken from reference TRBV7-2 and TRBJ2-7): GAGVSQSPSNKVTEKGKDVELRCDPISGHTALYWYRQSLGQGLEFLIYFQGNSAPDKSGLPSDRFSAERTGGSVSTLTIQRTQQEDSAVYLCASSSGTSGTAQYFGPGTRLTVT.

The genes are TRBV6-6 and TRBJ1-3; D remains ambiguous. The CDR3 covers 15 residues. The ends were cut back, 0 bases at V and 1 base at J, with 7 bases in the middle. Germline V lookup: CDR1 MNHNY, CDR2 SVGAGI (reference sequence). The CDR3 DNA sequence: TGTGCCAGCAGTTACTCGTCCGGGTCTGGAAACACCATATATTTT. It codes for CASSYSSGSGNTIYF.

The chain employs TRBV28 and TRBJ1-6; 7 nucleotides agree with TRBD1. The trim removed 3 bases at V and 6 bases at J, leaving 5 bases unmatched. The CDR3 extends over 15 amino acids. Germline V gene lookup returns CDR1 MDHEN and CDR2 SYDVKM. CDR3 DNA sequence: TGTGCCAGCAGTTTCCCCGACAGGGTTAATTCACCCCTCCACTTT. Translating it yields CASSFPDRVNSPLHF.

J is TRBJ2-2 and V is TRBV4-1; TRBD1 aligns across 7 bases. CDR3 length: 16 residues. Germline V gene sequence: CDR1 MGHRA, CDR2 YSYEKL. The junction had 3 bases not matched to a gene; V was cut back by 2 bases and J by 0 bases. The CDR3 DNA follows: TGCGCCAGCAGCCAACGGCAGGGGGCGAACACCGGGGAGCTGTTTTTT. Amino acid sequence: CASSQRQGANTGELFF.

In regard to this clone: Other nucleotide sequences from this sample produce the same CDR3. The rearrangement links TRBV18 to TRBJ1-5; D gene ambiguous. With 3 bases removed from V and 1 base from J, the gap between germline ends came to 4 bases. CDR1 and CDR2 from the germline V gene are KGHSH and LQKENI. The CDR3 contains 13 residues. This CDR3 reads CASSPQSNQPQHF. For the CDR3, the DNA is TGTGCCAGCTCACCCCAGAGCAATCAGCCCCAGCATTTT.

The chain is built from TRBV7-9 and TRBJ2-6, with D possibly matching TRBD1 (6 bases). Trimming took off 4 bases at V and 2 bases at J, with 9 bases between the two ends. This CDR3 contains 15 residues. CDR1 is SEHNR and CDR2 is FQNEAQ in the germline V gene (reference sequence). CDR3 in DNA: TGTGCCAGCAGCTGGGACAACCCTGGGGCCAACGTCCTGACTTTC. This codes for CASSWDNPGANVLTF.

The V gene is TRBV29-1, the J gene TRBJ2-5; the D gene is possibly TRBD1 (6 bases). Germline values: CDR1 SQVTM, CDR2 ANQGSEA. The germline V and J ends were trimmed by 7 bases and 1 base, with 10 bases remaining between them. The CDR3 has 12 residues. CDR3 bases: TGCAGCGGCTACAGGGCCCAAGAGACCCAGTACTTC. Its protein product is CSGYRAQETQYF.

The chain recombines TRBV5-5 with TRBJ1-4; TRBD1 matches 9 bases. Germline V gives CDR1 SGHKS, CDR2 YYEKEE (reference sequence). This CDR3 is built from 13 residues. V dropped 10 bases and J dropped 0; count of bases not matched to a gene: 1. The CDR3 loop is CARQGATNEKLFF. For the CDR3, the DNA is TGTGCCCGACAGGGGGCAACTAATGAAAAACTGTTTTTT.

The rearrangement joins TRBV10-3 to TRBJ2-1, with D hard to call. This CDR3 comprises 11 residues. Germline values: CDR1 ENHRY, CDR2 SYGVKD. Trimming took off 2 bases at V and 8 bases at J, with 4 bases between the two ends. CDR3 residues: CAISEGYEQFF. In DNA, the CDR3 is TGTGCCATCAGTGAGGGTTATGAGCAGTTCTTC.

The gene calls are TRBV6-5 and TRBJ1-1; 8 positions agree with TRBD1. Unmatched junction bases numbered 5, after V lost 7 bases and J lost 1 base. The V gene's germline CDR1 is MNHEY and CDR2 SVGAGI. There are 14 residues in the CDR3. The CDR3, as DNA: TGTGCCAGCAACGTCGGACAGGGGAACACTGAAGCTTTCTTT. Amino acid sequence: CASNVGQGNTEAFF.

This clone was observed once. The CDR3 coding sequence is TGTGCCAGCAGCTTAGTTATTTGGGGACCCAAAAAGGGGGAAAAACTGTTTTTT. This encodes CASSLVIWGPKKGEKLFF. The chain uses TRBV7-8 and TRBJ1-4; D possibly corresponds to TRBD1 (5 bases). CDR3 length equals 18 residues. V lost 1 base to trimming and J lost 8 bases, with 23 bases between them. Looked up from germline, CDR1 is SGHVS and CDR2 is FQNEAQ.

This chain links TRBV2 with TRBJ1-3; no clear D. CDR3 length: 12 residues. Germline lookup yields CDR1 SNHLY and CDR2 FYNNEI. V lost 7 bases and J 0 bases, leaving 4 bases between the germline ends. This chain's CDR3 is CASNPSGNTIYF. The CDR3 DNA reads as TGTGCCAGCAATCCCTCTGGAAACACCATATATTTT.

The gene calls are TRBV7-9 and TRBJ1-2; 8 nucleotides match TRBD1. CDR3 size: 15 residues. CDR1 SEHNR and CDR2 FQNEAQ come from the germline V gene (reference sequence). J gave up 4 bases and V 3 bases, and 7 bases lay outside the gene matches. CDR3 loop: CASSFGTGLGYGYTF. CDR3 DNA: TGTGCCAGCAGCTTTGGGACAGGACTTGGCTATGGCTACACCTTC. Full variable domain (missing parts from reference TRBV7-9 and TRBJ1-2): DTGVSQNPRHKITKRGQNVTFRCDPISEHNRLYWYRQTLGQGPEFLTYFQNEAQLEKSRLLSDRFSAERPKGSFSTLEIQRTEQGDSAMYLCASSFGTGLGYGYTFGSGTRLTVV.

This clone was seen a handful of times. V usage is TRBV27 and J usage is TRBJ2-2; the D is unclear. CDR3 length: 15 amino acids. CDR1 is MNHEY and CDR2 is SMNVEV in the germline V gene (reference sequence). The germline V and J ends were trimmed by 5 bases and 6 bases, with 16 bases remaining between them. The CDR3 loop is CASSVRGPPAGELFF. Written as DNA, the CDR3 is TGTGCCAGCAGTGTCCGAGGTCCACCGGCCGGGGAGCTGTTTTTT.

This clone was observed a single time. This rearrangement joins TRBV5-1 to TRBJ2-1; D call uncertain. V was trimmed by 0 bases and J by 2 bases, leaving 6 bases between them. This CDR3 comprises 14 residues. Germline V gene sequence: CDR1 SGHRS, CDR2 YFSETQ. CDR3 sequence reads: CASSLGNPYNEQFF. The CDR3 DNA reads TGCGCCAGCAGCTTGGGGAACCCCTACAATGAGCAGTTCTTC. Full variable domain (outside the CDR3, taken from reference TRBV5-1 and TRBJ2-1): KAGVTQTPRYLIKTRGQQVTLSCSPISGHRSVSWYQQTPGQGLQFLFEYFSETQRNKGNFPGRFSGRQFSNSRSEMNVSTLELGDSALYLCASSLGNPYNEQFFGPGTRLTVL.

The gene calls are TRBV10-3 and TRBJ1-4; no clear D. Trimming took off 0 bases at V and 0 bases at J, with 11 bases between the two ends. The CDR3 is made up of 17 amino acids. CDR1 is ENHRY and CDR2 is SYGVKD in the germline V gene. CDR3 amino acids: CAISESTPGATNEKLFF. In DNA, the CDR3 is TGTGCCATCAGTGAGTCGACCCCCGGTGCAACTAATGAAAAACTGTTTTTT.

The V call is TRBV7-6, the J call TRBJ2-7; 7 bases are shared with TRBD1. Germline CDR1 and CDR2: SGHVS and FNYEAQ. There are 15 residues in the CDR3. Trimming at V came to 5 bases and at J to 0 bases, leaving 7 bases not matched to a gene. This CDR3 is CASSPMGQTSYEQYF. As DNA, the CDR3 is TGTGCCAGCAGCCCTATGGGACAGACCTCCTACGAGCAGTACTTC.

The rearrangement links TRBV24-1 to TRBJ2-3; either TRBD1 or TRBD2 may supply D (5 bases each). The germline V gene encodes CDR1 KGHDR and CDR2 SFDVKD. This CDR3 is 13 amino acids long. V gave up 10 bases and J gave up 4 bases, with 14 bases separating them. CDR3 region: CATGQGGPDTQYF. In DNA form, the CDR3 reads TGTGCCACTGGACAAGGAGGCCCAGATACGCAGTATTTT.

V and J are TRBV3-1 (or the pseudogene TRBV3-2) and TRBJ2-2, with a weak D call TRBD1 (6 bases). Germline values: CDR1 LGHDT, CDR2 YNNKEL (reference sequence). Trimming stripped 4 bases from V and 3 bases from J, with 12 bases between. This CDR3 spans 15 amino acids. The CDR3 nucleotides read TGTGCCAGCAGCCCCAGGGGTGGGGACACCGGGGAGCTGTTTTTT. This gives the protein CASSPRGGDTGELFF.

The chain joins TRBV9 to TRBJ2-7; the match to TRBD1 covers 12 bases. V lost 3 bases and J lost 2; bases outside the gene matches: 6. This CDR3 has 16 residues. Germline V gene sequence: CDR1 SGDLS, CDR2 YYNGEE. Here the CDR3 DNA reads TGTGCCAGCAGCGCGGGACAGGGGGCGCGAACCTACGAGCAGTACTTC. Residues: CASSAGQGARTYEQYF.

The chain uses TRBV3-1 (or the pseudogene TRBV3-2) and TRBJ2-7, with a tentative D call TRBD2 (7 bases). The CDR3 totals 12 residues. The germline gives CDR1 LGHDT, CDR2 YNNKEL (reference sequence). Deletions cut 8 bases from V and 2 bases from J, with 10 bases between. CDR3 region: CASRGATYEQYF. CDR3 in DNA: TGTGCCAGCCGGGGGGCAACCTACGAGCAGTACTTC.

This clone came up once. The CDR3: CASSYREVDKNIQYF. CDR3 nucleotide sequence: TGTGCCAGCAGCTACCGGGAGGTTGACAAAAACATTCAGTACTTC. The chain couples TRBV2 to TRBJ2-4, with TRBD2 matching over 7 bases. Per germline, CDR1 SNHLY and CDR2 FYNNEI. The CDR3 contains 15 residues. V shed 6 bases, J shed 3 bases, and the junction held 8 bases outside the gene matches.

This chain connects TRBV28 to TRBJ2-3; TRBD1 aligns across 7 bases. V was clipped by 8 bases and J by 5 bases; unmatched bases: 7. Germline CDR1 is MDHEN and CDR2 is SYDVKM. This CDR3 region has 13 residues. The CDR3 DNA is TGTGCCAGCGTAAGGGGGCAGGAAGATACGCAGTATTTT. Its protein product is CASVRGQEDTQYF.

CDR3 nucleotide sequence: TGCGCCAGCAGCCAAGATCTAGGCGGGCCGAACACCGGGGAGCTGTTTTTT. This sequence encodes CASSQDLGGPNTGELFF. The rearrangement joins TRBV4-3 to TRBJ2-2; a possible D gene is TRBD2 (5 bases). V lost 0 bases, J lost 0 bases, and 11 bases lay in between. CDR1 is LGHNA and CDR2 is YSLEER in the germline V gene. This CDR3 is built from 17 residues.

The rearrangement joins TRBV19 to TRBJ2-5, with a possible D match to TRBD1 (6 bases). CDR1 is LNHDA, CDR2 SQIVND, per germline (reference sequence). Deletions cut 3 bases from V and 5 bases from J, with 13 bases between. The CDR3 runs 14 residues. CDR3 sequence: CASSMAQGTETQYF. As DNA, the CDR3 is TGTGCCAGTAGTATGGCACAGGGCACGGAGACCCAGTACTTC.

This clone was seen more than once but under ten times. This chain connects TRBV30 to TRBJ1-2, with 9 bases that match TRBD1. CDR1 is GTSNPN and CDR2 is SVGIG in the germline V gene (reference sequence). V lost 0 bases to trimming and J lost 1 base; unmatched junction nucleotides: 0. This CDR3 region has 14 residues. The DNA of the CDR3 is TGTGCCTGGAGTGTGGGACAGGGTAACTATGGCTACACCTTC. It codes for CAWSVGQGNYGYTF.